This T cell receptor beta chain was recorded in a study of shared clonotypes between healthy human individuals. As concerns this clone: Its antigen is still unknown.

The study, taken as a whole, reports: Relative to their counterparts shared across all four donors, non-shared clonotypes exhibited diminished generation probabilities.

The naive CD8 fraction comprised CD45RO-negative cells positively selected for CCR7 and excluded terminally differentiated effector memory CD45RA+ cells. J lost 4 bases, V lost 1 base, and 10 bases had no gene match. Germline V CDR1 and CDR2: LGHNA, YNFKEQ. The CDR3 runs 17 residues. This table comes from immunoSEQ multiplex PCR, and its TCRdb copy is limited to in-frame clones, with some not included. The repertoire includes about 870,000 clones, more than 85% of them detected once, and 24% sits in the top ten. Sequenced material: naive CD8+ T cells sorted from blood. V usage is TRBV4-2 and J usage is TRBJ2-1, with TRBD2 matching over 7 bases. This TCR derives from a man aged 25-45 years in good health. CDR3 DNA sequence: TGTGCCAGCAGCCAAGCCCCTGGACTAGTAGGTTACAATGAGCAGTTCTTC. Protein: CASSQAPGLVGYNEQFF.